These T cell receptor beta chains were read from a single sample in a study of blood T cell repertoires in COVID-19. Libraries were prepared by immunoSEQ multiplex PCR; TCRdb keeps only in-frame clonotypes and omits some of them. There are about 91,000 clones in the sample; over 70% occur only once, and approximately 25% lies in the top ten. Sequencing input: peripheral blood. The origin of the receptors is a man between 65 and 79 years old with acute or convalescent COVID-19. Each CDR3 is given with its conserved first and last residue. D genes are given only for firm matches. Size tells how often a clone was seen (once, few, many) or the class of an expanded clone, and some rows leave it out.

d_gene	abundance	v_gene	j_gene	CDR3nt	CDR3aa
NA	NA	TRBV10-1	TRBJ2-7	TGCGCCAGCAGTGAGTCGATTTTCGGGAACGGTCCTCCCTACGAGCAGTACTTC	CASSESIFGNGPPYEQYF
TRBD1	NA	TRBV6-6	TRBJ1-5	TGTGCCAGCAGCTCTGACAGGGGTTCTCAGCCCCAGCATTTT	CASSSDRGSQPQHF
TRBD1	NA	TRBV5-1	TRBJ1-1	TGCGCCAGCAGCGCGGGACAGGATGGCCCGAGAGCTTTCTTT	CASSAGQDGPRAFF
TRBD2	NA	TRBV5-8	TRBJ2-1	TGTGCCAGCAGCTTGGTTCCGGGACTAAGGTTTACTGAGCAGTTCTTC	CASSLVPGLRFTEQFF
NA	NA	TRBV18	TRBJ2-7	TGTGCCAGCTCATCCAGGGATCGTCCCGAGCAGTACTTC	CASSSRDRPEQYF
TRBD2	once	TRBV30	TRBJ2-3	TGTGCCTGGAGTGGACTAGCGGGAGCAAGAGATACGCAGTATTTT	CAWSGLAGARDTQYF
NA	NA	TRBV6-6	TRBJ1-2	TGTGCCAGCAGTAGCCCTAGGCAGGGCGATTTTCTCTACACCTTC	CASSSPRQGDFLYTF
NA	NA	TRBV5-4	TRBJ2-5	TGTGCCAGCAGCACGTCTGAGTCGGAGACCCAGTACTTC	CASSTSESETQYF
TRBD1	few	TRBV13	TRBJ1-1	TGTGCCAGCAGGGCAACAGGGGCCTTGACGAACACTGAAGCTTTCTTT	CASRATGALTNTEAFF
TRBD2	NA	TRBV18	TRBJ2-3	TGTGCCAGCTCACCCCAAGCGGGAGCTAGCACAGATACGCAGTATTTT	CASSPQAGASTDTQYF
NA	few	TRBV15	TRBJ1-2	TGTGCCACCAGTAGTCTCGGGGATAACTATGGCTACACCTTC	CATSSLGDNYGYTF
TRBD1	NA	TRBV5-1	TRBJ1-6	TGCGCCAGCAGCCCATACTTCGACAGGGCGTATTCACCCCTCCACTTT	CASSPYFDRAYSPLHF
TRBD2	NA	TRBV10-2	TRBJ2-3	TGCGCCAGCAAACTAGCGGGGAGCACAGATACGCAGTATTTT	CASKLAGSTDTQYF
TRBD2	few	TRBV5-1	TRBJ2-7	TGCGCCAGCAGCTTGGGGCCGACTAGCGGGACACCCCTATTATTC	CASSLGPTSGTPLLF
TRBD2	NA	TRBV10-1	TRBJ2-3	TGCGCCAGCAGTGAGTCCGGGACTAGCGTCACAGATACGCAGTATTTT	CASSESGTSVTDTQYF
NA	NA	TRBV5-1	TRBJ2-1	TGCGCCAGCAGCTTGCTCGGCGGGCCAACTTCCTACAATGAGCAGTTCTTC	CASSLLGGPTSYNEQFF
TRBD1	NA	TRBV7-2	TRBJ2-3	TGTGCCAGCAGCGTACAGGGGGTTGGGACAGATACGCAGTATTTT	CASSVQGVGTDTQYF
NA	few	TRBV7-3	TRBJ1-1	TGTGCCAGCAGCTTAATTGGAGGGGTAAGCGGTGAAGCTTTCTTT	CASSLIGGVSGEAFF
TRBD2	NA	TRBV9	TRBJ2-7	TGTGCCAGCAGCGTAGATCGGGAGGGAGGGGCCGAGCAGTACTTC	CASSVDREGGAEQYF
TRBD1	NA	TRBV3-1/TRBV3-2	TRBJ2-7	TGTGCCAGCAGCCAAGGGGGGACAGGAGGAAACGAGCAGTACTTC	CASSQGGTGGNEQYF
NA	NA	TRBV14	TRBJ1-1	TGTGCCAGCAGCCAAGATAAAGAAGGGAGTGGGATCTTT	CASSQDKEGSGIF
TRBD2	few	TRBV19	TRBJ2-7	TGTGCCAGTAGTACGAGGGGGACTAGTTCCTACGAGCAGTACTTC	CASSTRGTSSYEQYF
TRBD2	NA	TRBV11-2	TRBJ2-1	TGTGCCAGCAGCTTAGCGGGAGGGTGGACGGAGCAGTTCTTC	CASSLAGGWTEQFF
TRBD1	NA	TRBV12-5	TRBJ2-1	TGTGCTAGTGGTTCGGGACAGTGGGACAATGAGCAGTTCTTC	CASGSGQWDNEQFF